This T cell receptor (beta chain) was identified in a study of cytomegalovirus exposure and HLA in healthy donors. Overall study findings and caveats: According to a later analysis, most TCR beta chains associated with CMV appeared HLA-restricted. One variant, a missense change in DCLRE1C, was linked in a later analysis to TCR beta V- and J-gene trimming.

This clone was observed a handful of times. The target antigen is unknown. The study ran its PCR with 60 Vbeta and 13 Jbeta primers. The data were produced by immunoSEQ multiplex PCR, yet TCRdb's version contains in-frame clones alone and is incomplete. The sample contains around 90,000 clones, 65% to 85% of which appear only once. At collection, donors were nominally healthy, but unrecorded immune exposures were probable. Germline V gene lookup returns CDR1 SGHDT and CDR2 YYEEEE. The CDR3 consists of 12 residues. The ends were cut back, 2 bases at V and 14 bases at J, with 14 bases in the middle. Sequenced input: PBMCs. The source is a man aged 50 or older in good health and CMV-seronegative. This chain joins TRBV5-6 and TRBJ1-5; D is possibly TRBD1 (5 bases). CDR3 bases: TGTGCCAGCAGCTTTTCGGCAGGGCCGGAGCATTTT. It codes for CASSFSAGPEHF.